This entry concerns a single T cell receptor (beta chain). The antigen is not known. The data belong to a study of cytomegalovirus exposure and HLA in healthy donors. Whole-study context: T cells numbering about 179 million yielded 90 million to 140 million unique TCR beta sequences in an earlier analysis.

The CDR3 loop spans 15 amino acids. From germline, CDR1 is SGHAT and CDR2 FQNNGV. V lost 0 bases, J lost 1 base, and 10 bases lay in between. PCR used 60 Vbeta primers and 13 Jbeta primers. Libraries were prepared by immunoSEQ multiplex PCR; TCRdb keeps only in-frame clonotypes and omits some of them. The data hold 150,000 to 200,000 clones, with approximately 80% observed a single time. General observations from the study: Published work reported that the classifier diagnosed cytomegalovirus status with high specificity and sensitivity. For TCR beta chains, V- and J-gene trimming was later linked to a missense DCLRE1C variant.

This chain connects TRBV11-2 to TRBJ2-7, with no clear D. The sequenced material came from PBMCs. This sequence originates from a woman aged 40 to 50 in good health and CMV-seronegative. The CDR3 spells CASSLDPAGSYEQYF. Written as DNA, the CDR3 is TGTGCCAGCAGCTTAGATCCCGCAGGATCCTACGAGCAGTACTTC.